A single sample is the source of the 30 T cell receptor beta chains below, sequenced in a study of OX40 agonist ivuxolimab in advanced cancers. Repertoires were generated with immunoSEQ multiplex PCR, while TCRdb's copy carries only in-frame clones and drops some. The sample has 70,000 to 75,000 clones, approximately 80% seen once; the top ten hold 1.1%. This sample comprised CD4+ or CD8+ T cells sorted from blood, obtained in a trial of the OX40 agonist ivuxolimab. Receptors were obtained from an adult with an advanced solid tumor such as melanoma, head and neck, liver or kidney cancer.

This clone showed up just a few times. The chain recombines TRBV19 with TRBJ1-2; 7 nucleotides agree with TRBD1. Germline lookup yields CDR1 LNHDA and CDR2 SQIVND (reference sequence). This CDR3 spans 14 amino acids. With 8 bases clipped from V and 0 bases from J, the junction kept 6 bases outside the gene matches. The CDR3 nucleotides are TGTGCCAGTCATACAGGGACAGCTAACTATGGCTACACCTTC. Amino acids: CASHTGTANYGYTF. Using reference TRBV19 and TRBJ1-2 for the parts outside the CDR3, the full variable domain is DGGITQSPKYLFRKEGQNVTLSCEQNLNHDAMYWYRQDPGQGLRLIYYSQIVNDFQKGDIAEGYSVSREKKESFPLTVTSAQKNPTAFYLCASHTGTANYGYTFGSGTRLTVV.

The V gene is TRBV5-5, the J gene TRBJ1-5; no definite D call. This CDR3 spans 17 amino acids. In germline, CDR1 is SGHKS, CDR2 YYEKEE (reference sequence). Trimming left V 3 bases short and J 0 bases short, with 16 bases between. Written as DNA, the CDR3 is TGTGCCAGCAGCTCCGAGAGTGGGAGCTCTAGCAATCAGCCCCAGCATTTT. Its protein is CASSSESGSSSNQPQHF.

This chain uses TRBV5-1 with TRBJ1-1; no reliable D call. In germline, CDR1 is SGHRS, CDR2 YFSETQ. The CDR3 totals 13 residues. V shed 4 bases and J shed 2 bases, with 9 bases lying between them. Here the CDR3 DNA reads TGCGCCAGCAGCGAAGATCCTAACACTGAAGCTTTCTTT. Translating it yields CASSEDPNTEAFF. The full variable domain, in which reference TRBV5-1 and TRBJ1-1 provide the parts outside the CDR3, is KAGVTQTPRYLIKTRGQQVTLSCSPISGHRSVSWYQQTPGQGLQFLFEYFSETQRNKGNFPGRFSGRQFSNSRSEMNVSTLELGDSALYLCASSEDPNTEAFFGQGTRLTVV.

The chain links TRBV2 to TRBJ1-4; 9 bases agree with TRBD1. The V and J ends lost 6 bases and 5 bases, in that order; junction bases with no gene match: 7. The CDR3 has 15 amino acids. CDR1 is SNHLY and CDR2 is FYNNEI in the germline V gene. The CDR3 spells CASSEQGALNEKLFF. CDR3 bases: TGTGCCAGCAGCGAACAGGGGGCGTTAAATGAAAAACTGTTTTTT.

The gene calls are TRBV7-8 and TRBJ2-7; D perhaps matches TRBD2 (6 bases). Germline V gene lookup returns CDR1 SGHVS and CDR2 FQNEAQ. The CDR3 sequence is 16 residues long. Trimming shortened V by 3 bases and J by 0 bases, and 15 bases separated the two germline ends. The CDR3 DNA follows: TGTGCCAGCAGCTTGGCCCGGCTAGCGAGCTCCTACGAGCAGTACTTC. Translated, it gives CASSLARLASSYEQYF.

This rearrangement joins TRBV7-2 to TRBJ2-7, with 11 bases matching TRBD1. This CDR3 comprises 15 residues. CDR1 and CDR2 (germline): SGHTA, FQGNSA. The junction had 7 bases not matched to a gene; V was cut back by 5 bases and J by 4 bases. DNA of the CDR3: TGTGCCAGCAGCCAGAGGACAGGGGGCGAGTACGAGCAGTACTTC. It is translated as CASSQRTGGEYEQYF.

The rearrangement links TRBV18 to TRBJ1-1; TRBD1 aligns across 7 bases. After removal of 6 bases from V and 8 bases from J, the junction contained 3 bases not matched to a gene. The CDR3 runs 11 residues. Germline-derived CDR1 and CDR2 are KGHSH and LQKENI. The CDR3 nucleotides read TGTGCCAGCTCGCAGACAGGGGAAGCTTTCTTT. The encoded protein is CASSQTGEAFF.

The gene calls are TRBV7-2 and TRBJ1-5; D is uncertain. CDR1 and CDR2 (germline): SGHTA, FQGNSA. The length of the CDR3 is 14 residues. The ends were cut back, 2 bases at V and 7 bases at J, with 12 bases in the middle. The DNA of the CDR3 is TGTGCCAGCAGCTTATCGGCGGGTGAACAGCCCCAGCATTTT. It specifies CASSLSAGEQPQHF.

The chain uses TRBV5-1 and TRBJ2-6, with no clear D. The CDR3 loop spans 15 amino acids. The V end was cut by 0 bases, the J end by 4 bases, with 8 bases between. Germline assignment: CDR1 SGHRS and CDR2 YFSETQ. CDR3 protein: CASSLGQTGANVLTF. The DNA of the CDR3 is TGCGCCAGCAGCTTGGGGCAGACCGGGGCCAACGTCCTGACTTTC.

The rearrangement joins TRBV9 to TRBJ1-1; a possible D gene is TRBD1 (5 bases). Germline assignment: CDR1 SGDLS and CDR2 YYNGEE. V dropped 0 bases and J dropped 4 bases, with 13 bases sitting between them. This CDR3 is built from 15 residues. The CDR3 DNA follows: TGTGCCAGCAGCGTAGCGGGGCGGGCTGGCACTGAAGCTTTCTTT. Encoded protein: CASSVAGRAGTEAFF.

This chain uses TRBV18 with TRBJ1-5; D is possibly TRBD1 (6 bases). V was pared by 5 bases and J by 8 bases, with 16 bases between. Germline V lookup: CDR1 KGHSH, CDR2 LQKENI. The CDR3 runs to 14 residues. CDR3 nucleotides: TGTGCCAGCTCAGTTAGGGGGGCGCTTGAGCCCCAGCATTTT. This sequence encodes CASSVRGALEPQHF.

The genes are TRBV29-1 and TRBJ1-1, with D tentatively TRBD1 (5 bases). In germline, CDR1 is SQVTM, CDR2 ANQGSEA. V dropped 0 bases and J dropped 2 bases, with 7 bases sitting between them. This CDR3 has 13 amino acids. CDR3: CSVEDQGNTEAFF. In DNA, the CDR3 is TGCAGCGTTGAAGACCAGGGAAACACTGAAGCTTTCTTT.

Here the CDR3 reads CASSQESRVNEKLFF. The CDR3 DNA reads TGTGCCAGCAGCCAAGAATCCAGAGTCAATGAAAAACTGTTTTTT. V and J are TRBV4-2 and TRBJ1-4; D gene unclear. The V end lost 0 bases, the J end lost 5 bases, and 10 bases lay between the germline ends. The CDR3 covers 15 residues. Germline V gene data show CDR1 as LGHNA and CDR2 as YNFKEQ.

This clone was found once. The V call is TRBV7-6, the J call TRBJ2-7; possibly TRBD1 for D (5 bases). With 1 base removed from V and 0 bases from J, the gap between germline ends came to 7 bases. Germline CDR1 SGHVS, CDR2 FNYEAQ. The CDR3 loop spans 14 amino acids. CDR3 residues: CASSLGTISYEQYF. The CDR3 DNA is TGTGCCAGCAGCTTAGGGACAATCTCCTACGAGCAGTACTTC. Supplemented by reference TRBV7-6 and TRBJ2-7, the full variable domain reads GAGVSQSPRYKVTKRGQDVALRCDPISGHVSLYWYRQALGQGPEFLTYFNYEAQQDKSGLPNDRFSAERPEGSISTLTIQRTEQRDSAMYRCASSLGTISYEQYFGPGTRLTVT.

CDR3 coding DNA: TGTGCCAGCTCACTCCGGGCCGGGACAGGGATCAATCAGCCCCAGCATTTT. Encoded protein: CASSLRAGTGINQPQHF. The rearrangement uses TRBV18 and TRBJ1-5, with TRBD1 matching over 9 bases. The CDR3 covers 17 residues. Germline lookup yields CDR1 KGHSH and CDR2 LQKENI. After removal of 4 bases from V and 3 bases from J, the junction contained 10 bases not matched to a gene.

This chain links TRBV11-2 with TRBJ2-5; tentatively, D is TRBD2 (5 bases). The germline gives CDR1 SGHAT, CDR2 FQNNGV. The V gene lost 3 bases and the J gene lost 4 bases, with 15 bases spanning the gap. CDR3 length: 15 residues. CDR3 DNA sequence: TGTGCCAGCAGCTTGATGACGAGGGCTAGAGAGACCCAGTACTTC. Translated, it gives CASSLMTRARETQYF.

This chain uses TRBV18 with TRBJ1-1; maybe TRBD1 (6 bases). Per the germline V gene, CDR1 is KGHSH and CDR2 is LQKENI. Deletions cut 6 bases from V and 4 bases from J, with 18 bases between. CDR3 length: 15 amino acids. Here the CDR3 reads CASSRSSGGLTEAFF. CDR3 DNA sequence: TGTGCCAGCTCCCGAAGCTCTGGGGGGCTCACTGAAGCTTTCTTT.

In DNA form, the CDR3 reads TGTGCCAGCAGCTATTGGGCCGGCATGAACACTGAAGCTTTCTTT. It is translated as CASSYWAGMNTEAFF. V gene TRBV7-9 combines with J gene TRBJ1-1; D is undetermined. The V gene lost 4 bases and the J gene lost 0 bases, with 12 bases spanning the gap. Germline V CDR1 and CDR2: SEHNR, FQNEAQ (reference sequence). The CDR3 totals 15 residues.

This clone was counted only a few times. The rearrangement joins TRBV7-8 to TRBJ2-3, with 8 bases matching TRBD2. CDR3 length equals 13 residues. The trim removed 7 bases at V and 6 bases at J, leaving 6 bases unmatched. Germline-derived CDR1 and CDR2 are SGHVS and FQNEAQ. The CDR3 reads CASKGLVGDTQYF. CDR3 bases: TGTGCCAGCAAGGGACTAGTAGGGGATACGCAGTATTTT.

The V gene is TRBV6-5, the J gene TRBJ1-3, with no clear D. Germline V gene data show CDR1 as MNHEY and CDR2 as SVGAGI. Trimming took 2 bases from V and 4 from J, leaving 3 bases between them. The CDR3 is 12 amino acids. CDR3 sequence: CASSYGGNTIYF. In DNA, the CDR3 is TGTGCCAGCAGTTACGGGGGAAACACCATATATTTT.

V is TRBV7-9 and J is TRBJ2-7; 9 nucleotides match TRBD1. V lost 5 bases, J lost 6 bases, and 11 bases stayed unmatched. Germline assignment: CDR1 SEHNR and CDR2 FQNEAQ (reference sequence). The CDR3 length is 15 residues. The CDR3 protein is CASSPGQGTGGEQYF. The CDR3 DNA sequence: TGTGCCAGCAGCCCGGGACAGGGTACAGGGGGCGAGCAGTACTTC.

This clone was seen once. CDR3 coding DNA: TGTGCCAGCAGCTTCCCAATTGGGCGGTATGGCTACACCTTC. Translated: CASSFPIGRYGYTF. The chain combines TRBV7-2 with TRBJ1-2; D not certain. CDR3 size: 14 residues. The V and J ends lost 3 bases and 5 bases respectively, with 13 bases between them. CDR1 and CDR2 (germline): SGHTA, FQGNSA.

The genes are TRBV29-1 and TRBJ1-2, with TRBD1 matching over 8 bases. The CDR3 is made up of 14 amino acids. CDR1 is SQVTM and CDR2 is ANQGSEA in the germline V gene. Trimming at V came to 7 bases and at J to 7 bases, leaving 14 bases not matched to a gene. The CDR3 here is CSGSTLDRASGYTF. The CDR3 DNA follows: TGCAGCGGTTCTACTTTGGACAGGGCGAGTGGCTACACCTTC.

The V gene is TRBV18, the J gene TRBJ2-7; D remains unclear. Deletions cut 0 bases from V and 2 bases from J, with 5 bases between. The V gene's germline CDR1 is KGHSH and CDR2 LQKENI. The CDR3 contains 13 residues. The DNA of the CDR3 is TGTGCCAGCTCACCACCGAGTACCTACGAGCAGTACTTC. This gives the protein CASSPPSTYEQYF.

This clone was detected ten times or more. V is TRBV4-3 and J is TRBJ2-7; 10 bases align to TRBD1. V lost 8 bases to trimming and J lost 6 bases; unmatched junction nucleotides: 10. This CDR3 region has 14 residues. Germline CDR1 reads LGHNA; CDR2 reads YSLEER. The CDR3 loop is CASQHHRDRGEQYF. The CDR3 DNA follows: TGCGCCAGCCAACATCACCGGGACAGGGGCGAGCAGTACTTC.

The DNA for the CDR3 is TGTGCCAGCAGCTTGTCTAACGAGCAGTACTTC. Amino acid sequence: CASSLSNEQYF. The V call is TRBV5-4, the J call TRBJ2-7; D is undetermined. Trimming left V 1 base short and J 5 bases short, with 4 bases between. This CDR3 spans 11 amino acids. CDR1 and CDR2 (germline): SGHNT, YYREEE (reference sequence).

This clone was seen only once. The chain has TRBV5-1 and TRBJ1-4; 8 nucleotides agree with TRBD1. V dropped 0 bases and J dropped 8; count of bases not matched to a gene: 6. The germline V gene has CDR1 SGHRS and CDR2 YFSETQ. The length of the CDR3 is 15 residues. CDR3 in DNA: TGCGCCAGCAGCTTGGATCCAGGGGGCTGGGAAAAACTGTTTTTT. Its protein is CASSLDPGGWEKLFF.

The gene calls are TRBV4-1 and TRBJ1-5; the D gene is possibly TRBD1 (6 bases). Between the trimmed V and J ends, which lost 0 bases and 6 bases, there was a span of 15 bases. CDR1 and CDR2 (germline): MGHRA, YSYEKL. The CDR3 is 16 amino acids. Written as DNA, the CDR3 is TGCGCCAGCAGCCAAGAAGGCAGGGGATCGGTTCAGCCCCAGCATTTT. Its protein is CASSQEGRGSVQPQHF.

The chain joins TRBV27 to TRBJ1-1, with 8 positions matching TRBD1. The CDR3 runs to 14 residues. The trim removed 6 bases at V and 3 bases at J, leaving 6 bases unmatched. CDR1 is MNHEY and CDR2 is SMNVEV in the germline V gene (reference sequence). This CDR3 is CASSVDREYTEAFF. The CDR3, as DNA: TGTGCCAGCAGCGTGGACAGGGAGTACACTGAAGCTTTCTTT.

CDR3 protein: CASTTGGSYEQYF. CDR3 nucleotides: TGTGCCAGCACAACGGGGGGGTCCTACGAGCAGTACTTC. This chain uses TRBV28 with TRBJ2-5; 8 nucleotides align to TRBD2. Gene TRBJ2-7 matches the end of the DNA better, so the J call may be wrong. CDR3 length: 13 amino acids. Germline assignment: CDR1 MDHEN and CDR2 SYDVKM.